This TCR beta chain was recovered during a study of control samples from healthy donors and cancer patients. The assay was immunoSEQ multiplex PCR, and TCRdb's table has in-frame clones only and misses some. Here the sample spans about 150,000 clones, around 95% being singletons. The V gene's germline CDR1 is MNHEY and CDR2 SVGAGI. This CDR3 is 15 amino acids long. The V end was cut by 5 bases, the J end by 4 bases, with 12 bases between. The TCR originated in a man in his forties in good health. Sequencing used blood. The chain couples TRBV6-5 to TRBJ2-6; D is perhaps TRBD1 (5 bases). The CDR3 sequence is CASSSQGTGANVLTF. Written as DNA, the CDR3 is TGTGCCAGCAGTAGTCAGGGTACGGGGGCCAACGTCCTGACTTTC.